This T cell receptor (beta chain) is drawn from a study of T cell repertoires in ileal Crohn's disease (dated by TCRdb to about 2019). Turning to the overall study: Median disease duration was around eight years, and 35% of patients were identified as active smokers at the time of surgery. Every patient underwent surgery because of a complication, which was stricturing disease in about 61% and penetrating disease in around 39%. A Rutgeerts score above i0 was used to define endoscopic postoperative recurrence. The study ran alongside a multicentre cohort designed to identify predictors of early endoscopic recurrence after ileocolonic resection. A prospective multicentre cohort supplied the 55 to 65 Crohn's disease patients whose TCR repertoires were analysed. M0 samples consisted of biopsies taken from the inflamed part of the ileum in the surgical resection specimen. For commercial TCRB immunosequencing, approximately 460 nanograms of biopsy DNA were submitted for each sample. A total of roughly 170 mucosal samples from around 60 patients were sequenced, with samples obtained at several locations on the surgical specimen and at postoperative endoscopy. Roughly half of the patients were given postoperative therapy, with 11 receiving thiopurines and some 19 receiving anti-TNF agents.

General findings and caveats noted by the study authors: Only a subgroup of patients, of unstated size, had their mucosal CD4 and CD8 T cells sorted and sequenced. Sorted CD8 T cells carried more high-frequency clones than CD4 T cells, suggesting mucosal expansions were mainly CD8. Higher high-frequency clone percentages at surgery were associated with endoscopic recurrence; all patients with clonality above 26.8% (18/57) had recurrence. A significantly higher proportion of clonal expansions was observed in active smokers at surgery than in non-smokers (approximately 26% vs 20%, p=0.02).

The sample's time point, from its label and the paper: inflamed ileum from the surgical specimen. Eligible patients were adults with ileal or ileocolonic Crohn's disease who had an indication for ileocolonic resection. Whole ileal mucosal biopsies were stored frozen at -80°C before DNA extraction. Genomic DNA was extracted from frozen whole biopsies using a TRizol-based method and was quantified with a NanoDrop 2000 spectrophotometer. Details on this clone: The antigen it binds to is not known. No much larger clone exists at a distance of one base, and base qualities are not known.

CDR1 SEHNR and CDR2 FQNEAQ were looked up in the germline V gene (reference sequence). Trimming at the junction amounts to 3 bases on V and 6 bases on J, and the germline ends lie 14 bases apart. Measured from the cysteine to the phenylalanine, the CDR3 is 14 residues long. The only DNA kept is the CDR3, 42 bases in frame from the first base. Libraries were made using the immunoSEQ multiplex PCR assay. CDR3 regions were amplified from genomic DNA by Adaptive Biotechnology using a two-step, amplification bias-controlled multiplex PCR. Primers for every V and J gene segment were used in the first PCR, and barcodes and Illumina adapters were added in the second PCR. An Illumina instrument was used to sequence the CDR3 libraries. The published analysis was carried out like this. Analysis combined the vendor-provided pipelines with custom analysis of raw data in R/Bioconductor under R version 3.3.0. Clonality, which ranges from 0 to 1, was calculated as the inverse of the normalised Shannon entropy across all productive clones. High-frequency clones were defined as the repertoire share of the top 100 clones, retaining only clones passing a 95% confidence test. Repertoire diversity was measured with the Simpson index, and overlap between samples was measured with the Morisita-Horn index. The table comes from immuneACCESS by way of TCRdb, which keeps in-frame sequences with V and J called. Part of the clones is missing from these tables; in studies checked, under half for an unresolved V gene and the rest for unknown reasons. The V and J calls and clone size are taken from that table; D and trimming were inferred from the DNA. This sample gives 13,000 or so clones in total; more than 60% of them show up just once. The ten largest account for around 13% of the sample.

Recombination linked TRBV7-9 to TRBJ1-1; TRBD1 is a possible D gene, resting on 5 matching bases. The sample comprised ileal tissue. The TCR sequence derives from an adult with Crohn's disease. CDR3 reads: CASSFDSGIAEAFF. The DNA sequence is as follows: TGTGCCAGCAGCTTTGATTCAGGGATCGCTGAAGCTTTCTTT.